A single T cell receptor beta chain is shown here with its context. The antigen remains undetermined. Sequenced by immunoSEQ multiplex PCR; TCRdb stores in-frame clones only, minus some. The data show 150,000 to 200,000 clones, more than 80% seen once. The V end was cut by 0 bases, the J end by 4 bases, with 13 bases between. The CDR3 loop spans 15 amino acids. Germline CDR1 and CDR2: GTSNPN and SVGIG (reference sequence). The data derive from a study of T cell responses to AZD1222 COVID-19 vaccine. Study context: The study pooled second doses at about 4 or about 12 weeks. Study-wide findings and caveats: Donors were mostly white British, more females; clonal diversity possibly underestimated. Only a handful of people who got AZD1222 tested seropositive at baseline. Distributed over spike, vaccine-associated CD4 TCRs predominated at 160-218 and 743-854.

This specimen consisted of peripheral blood, obtained on day 0 of AZD1222 vaccination. V gene TRBV30 combines with J gene TRBJ2-1; the D gene is possibly TRBD2 (5 bases). The TCR originated in an adult in good health. The CDR3 spells CAWSVLGGLYNEQFF. The CDR3 region has the DNA TGTGCCTGGAGTGTACTAGGCGGGCTATACAATGAGCAGTTCTTC.